The 20 T cell receptor beta chains below all came from one sample that was sequenced in a study of vaccination and CD4 T cells after COVID-19. For these TCRs, the target antigens are not known. Sequencing of DNA taken from cultured CD4+ T cells relied on the Oncomine TCR Beta short-read assay. TCRdb reanalysed the PCR reads using MiXCR and keeps one entry per CDR3 protein. The repertoire holds roughly 8,200 distinct CDR3 sequences, roughly half seen once, with approximately 40% in the top ten. Treatment meaning: approximately 9-day PBMC culture with coronavirus spike peptide pools or control peptides (ViraFEST assay). Input material: CD4+ T cells from blood, cultured in vitro. Receptors originate from a human donor who had recovered from COVID-19.

The genes are TRBV27 and TRBJ2-3, with D unresolved. In germline, CDR1 is MNHEY, CDR2 SMNVEV (reference sequence). The CDR3 has 15 residues. V was pared by 7 bases and J by 5 bases, with 19 bases between. CDR3: CASTSMGISLDTQYF. The CDR3 DNA follows: TGTGCCAGCACCTCCATGGGGATTAGCTTAGATACGCAGTATTTT.

This clonotype was observed a handful of times. This chain connects TRBV7-2 to TRBJ1-5, with D uncertain. The V and J ends lost 6 bases and 8 bases respectively, with 14 bases between them. The CDR3 has 13 residues. Germline CDR1 SGHTA, CDR2 FQGNSA. The CDR3 here is CASRMDSSEPQHF. The CDR3 DNA reads TGTGCCAGCAGAATGGACTCTAGTGAGCCCCAGCATTTT.

This clonotype is judged large. This rearrangement joins TRBV28 to TRBJ1-6; D uncertain. V lost 7 bases and J lost 4, with 8 bases in between. The CDR3 is made up of 13 amino acids. The V gene's germline CDR1 is MDHEN and CDR2 SYDVKM. The CDR3 DNA sequence: TGTGCCAGCACCGGCAAGTATAATTCACCCCTCCACTTT. This sequence encodes CASTGKYNSPLHF.

CDR3 DNA sequence: TGTGCCAGTAGTCCCAGGGACTTCCTCTCCTACGAGCAGTACTTC. Protein sequence: CASSPRDFLSYEQYF. This chain links TRBV19 with TRBJ2-7; tentatively, D is TRBD2 (6 bases). The germline V and J ends were trimmed by 5 bases and 0 bases, with 14 bases remaining between them. Per the germline V gene, CDR1 is LNHDA and CDR2 is SQIVND (reference sequence). The CDR3 covers 15 residues.

The rearrangement uses TRBV20-1 and TRBJ2-7, with D uncertain. V was shortened by 2 bases and J by 0 bases, with 11 bases between the two germline ends. The germline CDR1 and CDR2 sequences are DFQATT and SNEGSKA (reference sequence). CDR3 length equals 14 residues. Written as DNA, the CDR3 is TGCAGTGCTAGAACCCTCAGGCACTCCTACGAGCAGTACTTC. It codes for CSARTLRHSYEQYF.

The chain couples TRBV19 to TRBJ1-6; the D gene is possibly TRBD1 (5 bases). V was clipped by 3 bases and J by 10 bases, with 16 bases between them. CDR3 size: 15 residues. The germline V gene encodes CDR1 LNHDA and CDR2 SQIVND (reference sequence). This chain's CDR3 is CASSIRQGGVSPLHF. CDR3 DNA sequence: TGTGCCAGTAGTATCCGCCAGGGAGGTGTGTCACCCCTCCACTTT. Complete variable domain (other parts from reference TRBV19 and TRBJ1-6): DGGITQSPKYLFRKEGQNVTLSCEQNLNHDAMYWYRQDPGQGLRLIYYSQIVNDFQKGDIAEGYSVSREKKESFPLTVTSAQKNPTAFYLCASSIRQGGVSPLHFGNGTRLTVT.

The gene calls are TRBV5-6 and TRBJ1-6; D is unclear. The CDR3 runs to 16 residues. The germline V gene encodes CDR1 SGHDT and CDR2 YYEEEE. V shed 0 bases and J shed 5 bases, with 12 bases lying between them. In DNA, the CDR3 is TGTGCCAGCAGCTTGGGATTTCTTCGAGATAATTCACCCCTCCACTTT. This gives the protein CASSLGFLRDNSPLHF.

The chain combines TRBV20-1 with TRBJ1-2, with D possibly TRBD1 on 5 matching bases. CDR3 length: 13 residues. Between the trimmed V and J ends, which lost 3 bases and 2 bases, there was a span of 10 bases. The V gene's germline CDR1 is DFQATT and CDR2 SNEGSKA (reference sequence). CDR3 coding DNA: TGCAGTGCTAGCCGGGACGGAAACTATGGCTACACCTTC. Protein: CSASRDGNYGYTF.

This clonotype was seen only a few times. The gene calls are TRBV7-2 and TRBJ2-4; the D is unclear. Looked up from germline, CDR1 is SGHTA and CDR2 is FQGNSA. This CDR3 contains 11 residues. The germline V and J ends were trimmed by 3 bases and 11 bases, with 8 bases remaining between them. CDR3 residues: CASSFGPLQYF. The CDR3 DNA sequence: TGTGCCAGCAGCTTCGGCCCCCTTCAGTACTTC.

The gene calls are TRBV5-4 and TRBJ1-6, with D unresolved. Trimming left V 0 bases short and J 8 bases short, with 21 bases between. CDR1 is SGHNT, CDR2 YYREEE, per germline (reference sequence). CDR3 size: 18 residues. CDR3 nucleotide sequence: TGTGCCAGCAGCTTGGGAGGAGGGTGGCCCGGGGAAGATTCACCCCTCCACTTT. Its protein is CASSLGGGWPGEDSPLHF.

The chain is built from TRBV5-1 and TRBJ1-5; TRBD1 agrees at 9 bases. The V segment lost 0 bases and the J segment 10 bases; nucleotides outside the gene matches: 8. This CDR3 spans 15 amino acids. CDR1 and CDR2 (germline): SGHRS, YFSETQ. In nucleotides, the CDR3 is TGCGCCAGCAGCTTGGCCGGGGACAGGGATTCCCCCCAGCATTTT. Amino acids: CASSLAGDRDSPQHF.

This clonotype has more than one count but fewer than ten. The gene calls are TRBV7-9 and TRBJ1-1, with TRBD1 as a possible D gene (6 bases). CDR1 and CDR2 (germline): SEHNR, FQNEAQ (reference sequence). V lost 4 bases and J lost 4, with 22 bases in between. This CDR3 is built from 17 residues. This chain's CDR3 is CASSSSGGGEWVTEAFF. The CDR3 DNA follows: TGTGCCAGCAGCTCGAGCGGGGGGGGCGAATGGGTCACTGAAGCTTTCTTT.

The V gene is TRBV6-1, the J gene TRBJ1-1, with 7 nucleotides matching TRBD1. Per the germline V gene, CDR1 is MNHNS and CDR2 is SASEGT. V shed 4 bases, J shed 0 bases, and the junction held 5 bases outside the gene matches. The length of the CDR3 is 15 residues. The DNA of the CDR3 is TGTGCCAGCAGTGTTACCAGGGGGGTGAACACTGAAGCTTTCTTT. Translating it yields CASSVTRGVNTEAFF.

Only a few counts were recorded for this clonotype. This chain joins TRBV6-1 and TRBJ1-2, with TRBD1 matching 8 bases. V dropped 9 bases and J dropped 7; count of bases not matched to a gene: 19. CDR1 is MNHNS and CDR2 is SASEGT in the germline V gene. The length of the CDR3 is 16 residues. The CDR3 here is CASSRQGTGSGGGYTF. The CDR3 nucleotides are TGTGCCAGTTCGAGACAGGGGACCGGATCAGGGGGTGGCTACACCTTC.

This chain links TRBV7-2 with TRBJ2-5, with TRBD1 as a possible D gene (5 bases). The V end was cut by 1 base, the J end by 2 bases, with 5 bases between. The germline V gene has CDR1 SGHTA and CDR2 FQGNSA. The CDR3 totals 13 residues. The CDR3 DNA is TGTGCCAGCAGCTTAGACAGGCAAGAGACCCAGTACTTC. It translates to CASSLDRQETQYF.

The CDR3 DNA is TGTGCCAGTAGTATCAATATCCTCAACAATGAGCAGTTCTTC. It codes for CASSINILNNEQFF. The V gene is TRBV19, the J gene TRBJ2-1; no firm D call. V lost 3 bases and J 5 bases, leaving 11 bases between the germline ends. This CDR3 contains 14 residues. CDR1 and CDR2 from the germline V gene are LNHDA and SQIVND (reference sequence). Full variable domain (missing parts from reference TRBV19 and TRBJ2-1): DGGITQSPKYLFRKEGQNVTLSCEQNLNHDAMYWYRQDPGQGLRLIYYSQIVNDFQKGDIAEGYSVSREKKESFPLTVTSAQKNPTAFYLCASSINILNNEQFFGPGTRLTVL.

This clonotype came up a few times. This sequence joins TRBV5-4 and TRBJ2-5, with no clear D. V lost 4 bases, J lost 5 bases, and 12 bases lay in between. Per germline, CDR1 SGHNT and CDR2 YYREEE (reference sequence). CDR3 length: 13 residues. The CDR3 is CASSVKVGETQYF. The CDR3 bases are TGTGCCAGCAGCGTAAAGGTGGGGGAGACCCAGTACTTC.

This chain joins TRBV20-1 and TRBJ1-6, with D possibly being TRBD1 (5 bases). The CDR3 is 17 residues long. In germline, CDR1 is DFQATT, CDR2 SNEGSKA (reference sequence). The V end lost 1 base, the J end lost 1 base, and 14 bases lay between the germline ends. In nucleotides, the CDR3 is TGCAGTGCTAGAGGGACAAGCCCCGTATCCTATAATTCACCCCTCCACTTT. It encodes CSARGTSPVSYNSPLHF.

The chain couples TRBV2 to TRBJ1-1; D is unresolved. The CDR3 extends over 13 amino acids. V was shortened by 4 bases and J by 0 bases, with 6 bases between the two germline ends. Germline loops: CDR1 SNHLY, CDR2 FYNNEI. As DNA, the CDR3 is TGTGCCAGCAGTGCGGAGGTGAACACTGAAGCTTTCTTT. Translated, it gives CASSAEVNTEAFF.

This clonotype showed up just a few times. This chain joins TRBV20-1 and TRBJ2-5; no reliable D call. Germline lookup yields CDR1 DFQATT and CDR2 SNEGSKA (reference sequence). The V end was cut by 8 bases, the J end by 3 bases, with 19 bases between. This CDR3 is built from 14 residues. The CDR3 loop reads CSSRRAGPKETQYF. Written as DNA, the CDR3 is TGCAGTAGTCGTAGGGCCGGACCGAAAGAGACCCAGTACTTC.